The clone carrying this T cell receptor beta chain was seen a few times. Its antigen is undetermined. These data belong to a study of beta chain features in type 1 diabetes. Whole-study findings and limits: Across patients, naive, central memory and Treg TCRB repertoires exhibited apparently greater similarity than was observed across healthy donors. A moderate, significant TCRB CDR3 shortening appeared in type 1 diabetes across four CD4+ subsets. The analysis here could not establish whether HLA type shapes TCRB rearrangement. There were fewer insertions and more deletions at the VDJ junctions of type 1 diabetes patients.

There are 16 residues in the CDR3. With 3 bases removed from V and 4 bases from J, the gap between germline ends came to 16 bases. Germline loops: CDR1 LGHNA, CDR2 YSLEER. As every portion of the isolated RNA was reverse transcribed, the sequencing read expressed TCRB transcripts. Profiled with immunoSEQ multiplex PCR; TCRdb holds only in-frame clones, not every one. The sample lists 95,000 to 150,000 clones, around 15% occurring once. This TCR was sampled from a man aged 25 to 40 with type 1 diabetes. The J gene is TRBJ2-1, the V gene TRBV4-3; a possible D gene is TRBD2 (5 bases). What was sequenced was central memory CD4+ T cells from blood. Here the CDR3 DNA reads TGCGCCAGCAGCCAGTGGGCCAGCGGCGGGTACAATGAGCAGTTCTTC. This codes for CASSQWASGGYNEQFF.